This TCR beta chain was recovered during a study of blood T cells in healthy people across ages. Study as a whole: Capture via template switching afforded approximately one barcoded beta molecule per two T cells.

This clonotype was picked up a small number of times. All donors came from Russia, were Caucasian and healthy, and spanned ages 6 to 90. V was pared by 3 bases and J by 2 bases, with 11 bases between. The CDR3 is 14 amino acids. Germline CDR1 is KGHSH and CDR2 is LQKENI. PCR was performed a second time for about 7 to 11 cycles using a sample-barcoded 5' primer and a J-beta primer mix. From the 5' RACE reads, TCRdb called clonotypes with MiXCR, one entry per CDR3 protein. The repertoire has approximately 1,000,000 distinct CDR3 sequences, under 55% of them found once; the top ten carry approximately 17%.

The V gene is TRBV18, the J gene TRBJ2-7; no clear D gene. The sequencing input was blood. This TCR came from a woman in her sixties or seventies in good health. The DNA for the CDR3 is TGTGCCAGCTCACCGAGTGACAACCCCTACGAGCAGTACTTC. Translating gives CASSPSDNPYEQYF.